The next 19 T cell receptor beta chains were all read from a single sample in a study of blood T cell repertoires in COVID-19. This table comes from immunoSEQ multiplex PCR, and its TCRdb copy is limited to in-frame clones, with some not included. This table holds around 50,000 clones, 87% found once. Sequenced material: peripheral blood. All receptors derive from a woman aged 60-70 years with COVID-19, enrolled during active disease.

The rearrangement joins TRBV9 to TRBJ1-4, with 10 bases identical to TRBD1. The CDR3 totals 17 residues. Germline CDR1 is SGDLS and CDR2 is YYNGEE. V lost 2 bases to trimming and J lost 3 bases; unmatched junction nucleotides: 7. CDR3 bases: TGTGCCAGCAGCGTGTCCGGGACAGGGGCCGCTAATGAAAAACTGTTTTTT. Protein product: CASSVSGTGAANEKLFF.

The CDR3 DNA sequence: TGTGCCAGCGAAGGGGGAGGGAGTTGGAGCGAGCAGTACTTC. As protein: CASEGGGSWSEQYF. The chain couples TRBV2 to TRBJ2-7, with D possibly TRBD2 on 7 matching bases. The CDR3 length is 14 residues. Trimming pared 8 bases from V and 6 bases from J, leaving 20 bases between. Germline CDR1 is SNHLY and CDR2 is FYNNEI.

The chain has TRBV6-1 and TRBJ1-6; 9 bases fit TRBD1. The CDR3 has 17 residues. V was pared by 1 base and J by 6 bases, with 7 bases of the junction left unmatched. Germline-derived CDR1 and CDR2 are MNHNS and SASEGT. Written as DNA, the CDR3 is TGTGCCAGCAGTGAAGGGCCACAGGGGGCAAGTAATTCACCCCTCCACTTT. Translated: CASSEGPQGASNSPLHF.

The J gene is TRBJ1-1, the V gene TRBV28; possible D gene TRBD1, 5 bases. Germline-derived CDR1 and CDR2 are MDHEN and SYDVKM. The CDR3 consists of 11 residues. Trimming pared 7 bases from V and 7 bases from J, leaving 10 bases between. CDR3 nucleotides: TGTGCCAGCAAGGGGCCCCGTGAAGCTTTCTTT. Encoded protein: CASKGPREAFF.

This clone occurred once. V usage is TRBV6-5 and J usage is TRBJ2-5; 7 bases match TRBD1. Germline loops: CDR1 MNHEY, CDR2 SVGAGI. The V and J ends lost 5 bases and 5 bases, in that order; junction bases with no gene match: 8. The CDR3 spans 14 residues. The CDR3 DNA is TGTGCCAGCAGTATTGACAGGGCTCGGGAGACCCAGTACTTC. Translated, it gives CASSIDRARETQYF.

The rearrangement links TRBV4-2 to TRBJ2-2; D gene unclear. V lost 2 bases and J 4 bases, leaving 11 bases between the germline ends. The CDR3 is 15 amino acids. Per the germline V gene, CDR1 is LGHNA and CDR2 is YNFKEQ. CDR3 amino acids: CASSQPLGSTGELFF. CDR3 in DNA: TGTGCCAGCAGCCAACCCCTAGGCAGCACCGGGGAGCTGTTTTTT.

The rearrangement joins TRBV7-9 to TRBJ2-3; 9 bases fit TRBD2. This CDR3 comprises 17 residues. V gave up 3 bases and J gave up 6 bases; unmatched junction bases: 13. In germline, CDR1 is SEHNR, CDR2 FQNEAQ (reference sequence). The CDR3 DNA sequence: TGTGCCAGCAGCTTCGTATTAGCGGGAGTTGCCGCCGATACGCAGTATTTT. It yields the protein CASSFVLAGVAADTQYF.

The V and J genes are TRBV19 and TRBJ1-1; a possible D gene is TRBD1 (5 bases). Germline loops: CDR1 LNHDA, CDR2 SQIVND (reference sequence). This CDR3 contains 13 residues. V was clipped by 5 bases and J by 1 base, with 8 bases between them. The CDR3, as DNA: TGTGCCAGTAGTCATCAGGGGAACACTGAAGCTTTCTTT. Protein product: CASSHQGNTEAFF.

J is TRBJ2-5 and V is TRBV6-5; weak D call: TRBD1 (6 bases). The ends were cut back, 6 bases at V and 0 bases at J, with 14 bases in the middle. Germline V gene sequence: CDR1 MNHEY, CDR2 SVGAGI. This CDR3 has 15 residues. The CDR3 is CASRSVRDNQETQYF. CDR3 DNA sequence: TGTGCCAGCAGGTCCGTCCGGGACAACCAAGAGACCCAGTACTTC.

The V call is TRBV7-9, the J call TRBJ1-1; the match to TRBD1 covers 8 bases. In germline, CDR1 is SEHNR, CDR2 FQNEAQ (reference sequence). CDR3 length: 14 residues. The V segment lost 4 bases and the J segment 5 bases; nucleotides outside the gene matches: 6. Here the CDR3 DNA reads TGTGCCAGCAGCTCGACAGGGGTAGGGACTGAAGCTTTCTTT. Its translation is CASSSTGVGTEAFF.

V gene TRBV6-5 combines with J gene TRBJ2-7; D might be TRBD2 (5 bases). The CDR3 totals 13 residues. The V gene's germline CDR1 is MNHEY and CDR2 SVGAGI. Trimming stripped 5 bases from V and 3 bases from J, with 11 bases between. Written as DNA, the CDR3 is TGTGCCAGCAGTAGACGGGATCTCTACGAGCAGTACTTC. Encoded protein: CASSRRDLYEQYF.

The chain joins TRBV9 to TRBJ2-3, with TRBD2 matching 7 bases. Per the germline V gene, CDR1 is SGDLS and CDR2 is YYNGEE. The J segment lost 2 bases and the V segment lost 0 bases, leaving 3 bases of the junction unmatched. The CDR3 loop spans 15 amino acids. The CDR3 nucleotides read TGTGCCAGCAGCGTAGCTAGCGGACTCACAGATACGCAGTATTTT. Protein sequence: CASSVASGLTDTQYF.

The chain uses TRBV5-4 and TRBJ1-6, with D possibly matching TRBD1 (6 bases). Between the trimmed V and J ends, which lost 0 bases and 0 bases, there was a span of 10 bases. There are 17 residues in the CDR3. CDR1 SGHNT and CDR2 YYREEE come from the germline V gene (reference sequence). The CDR3 DNA is TGTGCCAGCAGCTTGGGTGGGGGCGGCTCCTATAATTCACCCCTCCACTTT. Protein: CASSLGGGGSYNSPLHF. The variable domain in full, with the rest retrieved from reference TRBV5-4 and TRBJ1-6, is ETGVTQSPTHLIKTRGQQVTLRCSSQSGHNTVSWYQQALGQGPQFIFQYYREEENGRGNFPPRFSGLQFPNYSSELNVNALELDDSALYLCASSLGGGGSYNSPLHFGNGTRLTVT.

The chain couples TRBV2 to TRBJ1-4, with 8 positions matching TRBD1. The germline gives CDR1 SNHLY, CDR2 FYNNEI. The CDR3 extends over 15 amino acids. The V segment lost 0 bases and the J segment 7 bases; nucleotides outside the gene matches: 4. CDR3 loop: CASSEAGTGIEKLFF. The CDR3 DNA reads TGTGCCAGCAGTGAAGCCGGGACAGGTATTGAAAAACTGTTTTTT.

V gene TRBV2 combines with J gene TRBJ2-5; perhaps TRBD1 as D (5 bases). CDR1 is SNHLY and CDR2 is FYNNEI in the germline V gene. The length of the CDR3 is 13 residues. Trimming removed 5 bases from V and 2 bases from J, with 9 bases in between. CDR3 sequence (DNA): TGTGCCAGCAGTTACAGGTTTCAAGAGACCCAGTACTTC. Translating it yields CASSYRFQETQYF. Using reference TRBV2 and TRBJ2-5 for the parts outside the CDR3, the full variable domain is EPEVTQTPSHQVTQMGQEVILRCVPISNHLYFYWYRQILGQKVEFLVSFYNNEISEKSEIFDDQFSVERPDGSNFTLKIRSTKLEDSAMYFCASSYRFQETQYFGPGTRLLVL.

This clone was seen once. The chain recombines TRBV27 with TRBJ1-2, with 12 nucleotides matching TRBD1. The CDR3 contains 19 residues. Germline V gene data show CDR1 as MNHEY and CDR2 as SMNVEV (reference sequence). V dropped 1 base and J dropped 5; count of bases not matched to a gene: 14. CDR3 DNA: TGTGCCAGCAGTTTATTAGGGGGCCCTGGGACAGGGGGCGCGTATGGCTACACCTTC. Protein product: CASSLLGGPGTGGAYGYTF.

The rearrangement uses TRBV15 and TRBJ1-2, with D possibly matching TRBD1 (5 bases). CDR3 length equals 15 residues. Trimming left V 5 bases short and J 2 bases short, with 15 bases between. Germline-derived CDR1 and CDR2 are LNHNV and YYDKDF (reference sequence). CDR3 region: CATSARGGANYGYTF. CDR3 nucleotide sequence: TGTGCCACCAGCGCCCGCGGAGGGGCGAACTATGGCTACACCTTC.

This rearrangement joins TRBV7-2 to TRBJ2-7, with a possible D match to TRBD2 (5 bases). The CDR3 covers 17 residues. V was shortened by 2 bases and J by 5 bases, with 22 bases between the two germline ends. Looked up from germline, CDR1 is SGHTA and CDR2 is FQGNSA. CDR3 protein: CASSLTSPASLNNEQYF. CDR3 coding DNA: TGTGCCAGCAGCTTAACGAGTCCCGCTAGCTTAAACAACGAGCAGTACTTC. Drawing the rest from reference TRBV7-2 and TRBJ2-7, the complete variable domain is GAGVSQSPSNKVTEKGKDVELRCDPISGHTALYWYRQSLGQGLEFLIYFQGNSAPDKSGLPSDRFSAERTGGSVSTLTIQRTQQEDSAVYLCASSLTSPASLNNEQYFGPGTRLTVT.

This chain links TRBV28 with TRBJ1-2; tentative D call: TRBD1 (5 bases). Germline values: CDR1 MDHEN, CDR2 SYDVKM. Deletions cut 2 bases from V and 4 bases from J, with 8 bases between. The CDR3 has 13 amino acids. The CDR3 reads CASSLRQSYGYTF. The DNA for the CDR3 is TGTGCCAGCAGTTTAAGACAGAGCTATGGCTACACCTTC.